The TCR beta chain described here comes from a study of blood T cell repertoires in COVID-19. The method was immunoSEQ multiplex PCR; TCRdb's version includes in-frame clones alone and lacks a portion of them. The repertoire holds roughly 190,000 clones, roughly 80% seen once, with over 2% in the top ten. CDR3 length: 15 amino acids. The germline V gene has CDR1 SGHNT and CDR2 YYREEE (reference sequence). With V trimmed by 4 bases and J by 2 bases, 9 bases remained unmatched. The receptor comes from a human donor with acute or convalescent COVID-19. The donor label of this sample is uncertain. The rearrangement joins TRBV5-4 to TRBJ2-7; 7 nucleotides align to TRBD1. Material: peripheral blood. As DNA, the CDR3 is TGTGCCAGCAGCGCCACACCGGGACAGCCCTACGAGCAGTACTTC. It is translated as CASSATPGQPYEQYF.